The source of this T cell receptor beta chain is a study of blood T cell repertoires in COVID-19. Sequencing was performed with immunoSEQ multiplex PCR; in TCRdb, only in-frame clones are kept and a portion is missing. The table shows 130,000 to 150,000 clones, with 87% occurring only once. CDR1 MGHRA and CDR2 YSYEKL come from the germline V gene. The CDR3 totals 19 residues. With 0 bases clipped from V and 4 bases from J, the junction kept 12 bases outside the gene matches. Cohort 3 recovered donors had two negative PCRs, clearance, or symptom resolution. The clonotype was recovered from a man in his sixties who had recovered from COVID-19. This sequence joins TRBV4-1 and TRBJ2-3; TRBD2 matches 11 bases. Material for sequencing was PBMCs or T cells enriched from blood (not recorded which). The CDR3 loop reads CASSQDLPVAGGPADTQYF. CDR3 DNA sequence: TGCGCCAGCAGCCAAGACCTCCCCGTAGCGGGGGGGCCGGCAGATACGCAGTATTTT.